This entry lists 18 T cell receptor beta chains sequenced from one sample in a study of OX40 agonist ivuxolimab in advanced cancers. The protocol was immunoSEQ multiplex PCR, while the TCRdb copy is restricted to in-frame clones and leaves out a portion. This table holds about 28,000 clones, around 88% found once. Sequenced material: CD4+ or CD8+ T cells sorted from blood, taken in a trial of the OX40 agonist ivuxolimab. Receptor source: an adult with an advanced solid tumor such as melanoma, head and neck, liver or kidney cancer.

The J gene is TRBJ2-7, the V gene TRBV19, with D hard to call. Germline values: CDR1 LNHDA, CDR2 SQIVND (reference sequence). This CDR3 has 15 amino acids. Trimming shortened V by 3 bases and J by 5 bases, and 17 bases separated the two germline ends. CDR3 DNA: TGTGCCAGTAGTATCGCTGGGCCCGGCATCAACGAGCAGTACTTC. Translated, it gives CASSIAGPGINEQYF. Complete variable domain (other parts from reference TRBV19 and TRBJ2-7): DGGITQSPKYLFRKEGQNVTLSCEQNLNHDAMYWYRQDPGQGLRLIYYSQIVNDFQKGDIAEGYSVSREKKESFPLTVTSAQKNPTAFYLCASSIAGPGINEQYFGPGTRLTVT.

The chain has TRBV27 and TRBJ2-1; D may be TRBD1 or TRBD2 (5 bases each). Trimming left V 3 bases short and J 1 base short, with 7 bases between. The CDR3 contains 14 residues. The germline V gene has CDR1 MNHEY and CDR2 SMNVEV (reference sequence). CDR3: CASSLGDSYNEQFF. Written as DNA, the CDR3 is TGTGCCAGCAGTTTGGGGGATTCCTACAATGAGCAGTTCTTC.

By proportion, this clone is medium-sized. The chain carries TRBV30 and TRBJ1-2, with unresolved D. The germline V and J ends were trimmed by 0 bases and 3 bases, with 11 bases remaining between them. Germline lookup yields CDR1 GTSNPN and CDR2 SVGIG (reference sequence). This CDR3 is 14 amino acids long. Here the CDR3 reads CAWSVVPRDYGYTF. CDR3 sequence (DNA): TGTGCCTGGAGTGTAGTCCCTAGGGACTATGGCTACACCTTC. Full variable domain (rest looked up from reference TRBV30 and TRBJ1-2): SQTIHQWPATLVQPVGSPLSLECTVEGTSNPNLYWYRQAAGRGLQLLFYSVGIGQISSEVPQNLSASRPQDRQFILSSKKLLLSDSGFYLCAWSVVPRDYGYTFGSGTRLTVV.

The gene calls are TRBV4-2 and TRBJ2-4, with 8 bases identical to TRBD1. The V gene end was trimmed by 1 base and the J gene end by 5 bases; junction bases not matched to a gene: 10. CDR1 is LGHNA and CDR2 is YNFKEQ in the germline V gene. The CDR3 runs 17 residues. The CDR3 reads CASSQATGVYSENIQYF. The CDR3 nucleotides read TGTGCCAGCAGCCAAGCGACAGGGGTCTACAGCGAAAACATTCAGTACTTC.

Written as DNA, the CDR3 is TGTGCCAGCAGCCACGGGCAGGGGATCTATGGCTACACCTTC. Residues: CASSHGQGIYGYTF. The V and J genes are TRBV6-5 and TRBJ1-2, with a weak D call TRBD1 (6 bases). Between the trimmed V and J ends, which lost 6 bases and 4 bases, there was a span of 15 bases. This CDR3 has 14 residues. Germline V gene lookup returns CDR1 MNHEY and CDR2 SVGAGI.

This chain joins TRBV10-3 and TRBJ2-7; D unclear. This CDR3 has 12 amino acids. V was pared by 2 bases and J by 3 bases, with 5 bases between. CDR1 is ENHRY and CDR2 is SYGVKD in the germline V gene. The CDR3 here is CAISERIYEQYF. The CDR3 region has the DNA TGTGCCATCAGTGAGAGAATCTACGAGCAGTACTTC.

The table lists this clone with a count of one. The chain has TRBV14 and TRBJ2-7, with D perhaps assigned TRBD1 or TRBD2 (5 bases each). V lost 3 bases to trimming and J lost 5 bases, with 11 bases between them. The germline gives CDR1 SGHDN, CDR2 FVKESK. The CDR3 extends over 13 amino acids. CDR3 DNA sequence: TGTGCCAGCAGCCAGGGGGTGAGGGACGAGCAGTACTTC. Translation gives CASSQGVRDEQYF.

This clone came up once. The rearrangement uses TRBV6-1 and TRBJ2-7, with TRBD2 identical over 14 bases. J gave up 1 base and V 4 bases, and 6 bases lay outside the gene matches. The CDR3 is 17 residues long. Germline loops: CDR1 MNHNS, CDR2 SASEGT. The chain's CDR3 is CASSGGLAGENSYEQYF. CDR3 DNA: TGTGCCAGCAGTGGGGGACTAGCGGGAGAGAATTCCTACGAGCAGTACTTC.

The CDR3 DNA reads TGTGCCAGCAGCGCGGCTAGCGGGAGGGGGTACGAGCAGTACTTC. Protein sequence: CASSAASGRGYEQYF. V gene TRBV9 combines with J gene TRBJ2-7; 12 bases are shared with TRBD2. This CDR3 is built from 15 residues. V was clipped by 3 bases and J by 4 bases; unmatched bases: 5. Germline V gene sequence: CDR1 SGDLS, CDR2 YYNGEE.

V is TRBV7-9 and J is TRBJ2-7, with TRBD1 matching 8 bases. The germline V gene has CDR1 SEHNR and CDR2 FQNEAQ (reference sequence). This CDR3 spans 15 amino acids. V was clipped by 1 base and J by 7 bases; unmatched bases: 9. The CDR3 loop reads CASSLGGTGWDEQYF. CDR3 DNA: TGTGCCAGCAGCTTAGGGGGGACAGGTTGGGATGAGCAGTACTTC.

The rearrangement links TRBV2 to TRBJ1-4, with TRBD1 matching over 9 bases. V shed 6 bases and J 7 bases; nucleotides not matched to a gene: 9. The CDR3 has 15 amino acids. CDR1 and CDR2 (germline): SNHLY, FYNNEI. In DNA, the CDR3 is TGTGCCAGCAGGTCGGACAGGGGACGGAGTGAAAAACTGTTTTTT. Its translation: CASRSDRGRSEKLFF.

The rearrangement uses TRBV11-2 and TRBJ2-1, with 7 bases fitting TRBD1. CDR3 length: 17 amino acids. J gave up 1 base and V 3 bases, and 9 bases lay outside the gene matches. The V gene's germline CDR1 is SGHAT and CDR2 FQNNGV. The CDR3 bases are TGTGCCAGCAGCTTCCGAACAGGGGATGATTCCTACAATGAGCAGTTCTTC. The encoded protein is CASSFRTGDDSYNEQFF.

The rearrangement links TRBV27 to TRBJ2-4; tentative D call: TRBD2 (5 bases). Looked up from germline, CDR1 is MNHEY and CDR2 is SMNVEV (reference sequence). The ends were cut back, 4 bases at V and 0 bases at J, with 10 bases in the middle. The CDR3 runs 15 residues. CDR3 loop: CASSSSAGAKNIQYF. CDR3 in DNA: TGTGCCAGCAGTTCCAGCGCGGGAGCCAAAAACATTCAGTACTTC.

The chain joins TRBV27 to TRBJ1-1, with unresolved D. CDR3 length: 13 residues. With 4 bases removed from V and 0 bases from J, the gap between germline ends came to 6 bases. Looked up from germline, CDR1 is MNHEY and CDR2 is SMNVEV (reference sequence). This CDR3 is CASSYTMNTEAFF. The CDR3 DNA follows: TGTGCCAGCAGTTACACAATGAACACTGAAGCTTTCTTT.

Turning to this clone: Within the sample, other DNA sequences also encode this same CDR3. CDR3 in DNA: TGTGCCAGCAGCGTAGGCGGGAGAGGCGACGAGCAGTACTTC. Encoded protein: CASSVGGRGDEQYF. The V gene is TRBV9, the J gene TRBJ2-7; 7 bases map to TRBD2. With V trimmed by 0 bases and J by 5 bases, 5 bases remained unmatched. The CDR3 loop spans 14 amino acids. Per the germline V gene, CDR1 is SGDLS and CDR2 is YYNGEE.

As concerns this clone: One junction end does not reproduce the germline sequence, and a read error may be involved. The chain carries TRBV7-7 and TRBJ2-7; D could derive from TRBD1 or TRBD2 (5 bases each). The CDR3 has 13 residues. Germline V gene sequence: CDR1 SSHAT, CDR2 FNYEAQ (reference sequence). This chain's CDR3 is CASSLNEGYEQYF. DNA for the CDR3: TGTGCTAGCAGCTTAAATGAGGGGTACGAGCAGTACTTC.

The chain combines TRBV5-1 with TRBJ2-1; D is unresolved. V lost 0 bases and J lost 4, with 14 bases in between. Germline loops: CDR1 SGHRS, CDR2 YFSETQ. This CDR3 region has 16 residues. The CDR3 spells CASSLGRAQLYNEQFF. The DNA of the CDR3 is TGCGCCAGCAGCTTGGGCCGGGCACAGCTATACAATGAGCAGTTCTTC.

This clone occurred once. J is TRBJ2-3 and V is TRBV28; the match to TRBD2 covers 10 bases. The length of the CDR3 is 15 residues. With V trimmed by 6 bases and J by 5 bases, 8 bases remained unmatched. CDR1 and CDR2 from the germline V gene are MDHEN and SYDVKM. The CDR3 here is CASSSRTSGKDTQYF. The CDR3 DNA sequence: TGTGCCAGCAGCTCACGGACTAGCGGCAAAGATACGCAGTATTTT.